This T cell receptor beta chain was captured by sequencing in a study of cytotoxic CD8 clonotypes in ibrutinib-treated CLL (dated by TCRdb to about 2021). At the level of the whole study: The cohort had about a dozen relapsed/refractory and around 15 treatment-naive patients; some 17 were IGHV unmutated. Responses were partial in roughly 24 patients and complete in 2; after median around 68 months follow-up, about 14 stayed in remission and some twelve progressed. The response samples were drawn at a median of 12 months into treatment, with a range of about 6 to 36 months. On average, each sample yielded 255,043 productive templates and 94,082 productive rearrangements. Of the roughly 86 people in the trial, 26 had longitudinal samples available. Cryopreserved peripheral blood mononuclear cells were obtained before treatment, at response, and at either sustained remission or disease progression. Patients were still on ibrutinib when every remission and progressive disease sample was collected. The full study reports these points: At baseline, clonality was higher than in age-matched healthy donors and showed a strong correlation with circulating CD8+ T-cell counts. Public clonotypes were rare and either contracted or stayed stable during treatment, and the rise in clonality at ibrutinib response reflected the expansion of private clonotypes. An increase in clonality was observed at ibrutinib response, with clonality remaining stable during sustained remission and falling back toward baseline at progression. Sampling times were not matched between patients in sustained remission and patients whose disease was progressing, and lymph node repertoires were not examined.

Note on this clone: Its antigen is currently not known. The input lacks base qualities; no much larger clone sits a single base away. Other DNA sequences in the same sample also yield this CDR3.

The goal of deep resolution MiSeq sequencing was a depth between 1 in 1 million and 1 in 200,000 T cells, and coverage averaged 10x per clonotype. The immunoSEQ hsTCRB Kit was used to generate the TCR beta libraries. The original methods were these. The data were analyzed with ImmunoSEQ Analyzer and ImmunoSEQ Data Assistant, and V, D and J gene assignments followed IMGT definitions. Clonality, which ranges from 0 to 1, was calculated by subtracting the normalized Shannon entropy of productive rearrangement frequencies from one. Only overrepresented clonotypes making up at least 0.05% of each patient's repertoire were included in the public clonotype analysis. Fewer than 15 repertoires from age-matched healthy donors, obtained from immuneACCESS, served as clonality controls. TCRdb stores this immuneACCESS table with in-frame sequences only. Part of the clones is absent; in the studies checked, under half of the shortfall reflects unresolved V genes, and no reason is known for the rest. That table supplies the V and J calls and clone size; D and trimming were determined from the DNA. Present in this sample are about 130,000 clones, around four fifths of which were seen just once. About 3.3% of the sample belongs to the ten largest clones.

From the cysteine through the phenylalanine, the CDR3 covers 12 amino acids. Just CDR3 DNA is preserved here, 36 bases in frame from base 1. CDR1 and CDR2 are drawn from the germline V gene: SGHVS, FQNEAQ. After removal of 5 bases from V and 3 bases from J, the junction retains 1 base not matched to a gene. According to the study, the label for this sample's time point signals: roughly 25 months on ibrutinib. For TCR beta library preparation, 1.5 to 2 micrograms of genomic DNA was extracted from cryopreserved PBMCs. Longitudinal blood samples from CLL patients receiving ibrutinib monotherapy were subjected to high-throughput TCR beta sequencing. The patients took part in an open-label, single-center phase 2 trial of ibrutinib monotherapy.

The sequenced sample was PBMCs, obtained after 24 months of ibrutinib treatment. This clonotype originated in a human donor with chronic lymphocytic leukemia. The chain couples TRBV7-8 to TRBJ2-7; TRBD2 agrees with 7 junctional bases. The DNA is TGTGCCAGCAGCCCGGGGGGCTACGAGCAGTACTTC. Translated, it gives CASSPGGYEQYF. The full variable domain, completed from the reference TRBV7-8 and TRBJ2-7 proteins outside the CDR3, reads GAGVSQSPRYKVAKRGQDVALRCDPISGHVSLFWYQQALGQGPEFLTYFQNEAQLDKSGLPSDRFFAERPEGSVSTLKIQRTQQEDSAVYLCASSPGGYEQYFGPGTRLTVT.